The 5 T cell receptor beta chains reported below all come from one sample, sequenced in a study of CD8 T cells in ankylosing spondylitis. TCRdb called the 5' RACE reads again in MiXCR, with one record for every CDR3 protein. The sample lists 150,000 to 200,000 distinct CDR3 sequences; 10% to 15% were seen once. The sample taken for sequencing was blood, either unsorted or a sorted T cell fraction (not recorded which). These receptors were collected from a female donor with ankylosing spondylitis or in good health (not recorded which).

In its sample, this clonotype was seen many times. This rearrangement joins TRBV9 to TRBJ2-4; TRBD1 might be the D (5 bases). The CDR3 totals 16 residues. The germline V and J ends were trimmed by 0 bases and 3 bases, with 13 bases remaining between them. CDR1 SGDLS and CDR2 YYNGEE come from the germline V gene. As DNA, the CDR3 is TGTGCCAGCAGCGTAGAAGTCAGTAGGGGCAAAAACATTCAGTACTTC. It yields the protein CASSVEVSRGKNIQYF. The full variable domain, rest sourced from reference TRBV9 and TRBJ2-4, is DSGVTQTPKHLITATGQRVTLRCSPRSGDLSVYWYQQSLDQGLQFLIQYYNGEERAKGNILERFSAQQFPDLHSELNLSSLELGDSALYFCASSVEVSRGKNIQYFGAGTRLSVL.

The chain joins TRBV24-1 to TRBJ2-1; 7 bases line up with TRBD2. CDR1 is KGHDR, CDR2 SFDVKD, per germline. The length of the CDR3 is 13 residues. Trimming cost V 3 bases and J 9 bases; bases outside gene matches: 4. The CDR3: CATSDAGRVEQFF. The CDR3 DNA reads as TGTGCCACCAGTGATGCGGGGAGGGTTGAGCAGTTCTTC.

This rearrangement joins TRBV11-2 to TRBJ2-7; D is possibly TRBD2 (5 bases). The CDR3 extends over 12 amino acids. In germline, CDR1 is SGHAT, CDR2 FQNNGV. Trimming removed 5 bases from V and 6 bases from J, with 11 bases in between. Written as DNA, the CDR3 is TGTGCCAGCAGCCCCCTAGCCAGCGAGCAGTACTTC. It is translated as CASSPLASEQYF.

J is TRBJ2-7 and V is TRBV10-3; TRBD2 matches 12 bases. CDR3 length: 13 residues. The V segment lost 6 bases and the J segment 13 bases; nucleotides outside the gene matches: 10. The germline V gene has CDR1 ENHRY and CDR2 SYGVKD. CDR3 amino acids: CAIRGTSGRGAYF. CDR3 in DNA: TGTGCCATCAGGGGGACTAGCGGGCGAGGGGCTTACTTC.

The table lists this clonotype with many counts. The chain has TRBV11-2 and TRBJ2-1; no clear D gene. The V gene's germline CDR1 is SGHAT and CDR2 FQNNGV. This CDR3 contains 13 residues. Trimming pared 1 base from V and 4 bases from J, leaving 5 bases between. The CDR3 DNA is TGTGCCAGCAGCTTAGCTCCATACAATGAGCAGTTCTTC. It is translated as CASSLAPYNEQFF.